One T cell receptor (beta chain) is described in this entry. The antigen is undetermined. These data belong to a study of shared clonotypes between healthy human individuals. Study-level results: A handful of donors showed sharing of approximately 5% of naive CD4 clonotypes.

The authors divided CD4+ cells into CD45RA+ naive and CD45RA-negative memory subsets. The CDR3 sequence is 13 residues long. The ends were cut back, 7 bases at V and 7 bases at J, with 16 bases in the middle. The germline gives CDR1 MNHNY, CDR2 SVGAGI (reference sequence). At deep level, the assay was performed. The protocol was immunoSEQ multiplex PCR, while the TCRdb copy is restricted to in-frame clones and leaves out a portion. The sample records about 1 million clones, about three quarters being singletons. The source material was memory CD4+ T cells sorted from blood. Subset of the sample: CD45RA-negative fraction. The origin of this receptor is a man aged 18 to 29 in good health. The J gene is TRBJ1-1, the V gene TRBV6-6; D possibly corresponds to TRBD1 (6 bases). The CDR3 sequence: CASTLTGKLEAFF. In DNA form, the CDR3 reads TGTGCCAGCACCTTAACAGGGAAGCTTGAAGCTTTCTTT.